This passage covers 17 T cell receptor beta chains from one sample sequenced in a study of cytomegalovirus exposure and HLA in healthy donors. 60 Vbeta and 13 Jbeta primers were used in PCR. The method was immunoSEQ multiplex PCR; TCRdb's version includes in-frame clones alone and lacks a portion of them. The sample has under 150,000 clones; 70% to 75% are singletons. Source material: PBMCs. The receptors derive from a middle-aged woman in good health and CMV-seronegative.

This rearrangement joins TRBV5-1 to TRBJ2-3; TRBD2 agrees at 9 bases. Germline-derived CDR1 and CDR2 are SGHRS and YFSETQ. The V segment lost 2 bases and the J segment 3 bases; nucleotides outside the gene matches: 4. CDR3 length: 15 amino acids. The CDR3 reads CASSFRLAVTDTQYF. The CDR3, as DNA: TGCGCCAGCAGCTTTAGACTAGCGGTAACAGATACGCAGTATTTT.

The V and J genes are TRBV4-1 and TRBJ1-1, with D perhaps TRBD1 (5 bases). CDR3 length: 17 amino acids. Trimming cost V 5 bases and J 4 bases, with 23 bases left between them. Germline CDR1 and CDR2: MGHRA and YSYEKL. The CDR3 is CASSATYLRESLTEAFF. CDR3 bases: TGCGCCAGCAGCGCAACATACCTCAGGGAAAGTCTCACTGAAGCTTTCTTT.

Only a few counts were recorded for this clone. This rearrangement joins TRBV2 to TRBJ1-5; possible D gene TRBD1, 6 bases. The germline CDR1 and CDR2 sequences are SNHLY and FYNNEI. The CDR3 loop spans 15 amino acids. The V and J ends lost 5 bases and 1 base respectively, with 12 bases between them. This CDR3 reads CASSQGRESNQPQHF. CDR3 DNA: TGTGCCAGCAGTCAGGGGAGAGAAAGCAATCAGCCCCAGCATTTT. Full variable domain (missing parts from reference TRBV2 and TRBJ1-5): EPEVTQTPSHQVTQMGQEVILRCVPISNHLYFYWYRQILGQKVEFLVSFYNNEISEKSEIFDDQFSVERPDGSNFTLKIRSTKLEDSAMYFCASSQGRESNQPQHFGDGTRLSIL.

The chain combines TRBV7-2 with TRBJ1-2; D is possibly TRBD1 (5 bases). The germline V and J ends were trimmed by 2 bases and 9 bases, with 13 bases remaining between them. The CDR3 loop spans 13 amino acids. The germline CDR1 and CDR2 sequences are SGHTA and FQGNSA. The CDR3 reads CASSLRGVGRYTF. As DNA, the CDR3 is TGTGCCAGCAGCTTACGGGGGGTAGGTCGCTACACCTTC.

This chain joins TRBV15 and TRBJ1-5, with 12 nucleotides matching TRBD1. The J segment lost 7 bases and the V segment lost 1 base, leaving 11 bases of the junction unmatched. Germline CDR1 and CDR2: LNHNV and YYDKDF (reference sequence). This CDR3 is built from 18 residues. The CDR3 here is CATSRGPGQGALGQPQHF. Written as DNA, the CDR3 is TGTGCCACCAGCAGAGGTCCGGGACAGGGGGCTCTAGGGCAGCCCCAGCATTTT.

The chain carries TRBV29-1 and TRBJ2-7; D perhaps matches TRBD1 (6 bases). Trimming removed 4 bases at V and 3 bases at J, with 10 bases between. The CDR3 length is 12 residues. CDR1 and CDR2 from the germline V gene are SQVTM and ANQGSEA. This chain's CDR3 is CSVALDSYEQYF. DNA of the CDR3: TGCAGCGTTGCCTTGGACAGCTACGAGCAGTACTTC.

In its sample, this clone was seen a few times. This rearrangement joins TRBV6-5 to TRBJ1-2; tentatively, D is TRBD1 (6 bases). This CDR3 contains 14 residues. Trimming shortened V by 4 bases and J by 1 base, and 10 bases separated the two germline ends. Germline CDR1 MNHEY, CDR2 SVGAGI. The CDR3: CASSSQGVNYGYTF. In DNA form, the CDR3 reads TGTGCCAGCAGTTCACAGGGTGTTAACTATGGCTACACCTTC.

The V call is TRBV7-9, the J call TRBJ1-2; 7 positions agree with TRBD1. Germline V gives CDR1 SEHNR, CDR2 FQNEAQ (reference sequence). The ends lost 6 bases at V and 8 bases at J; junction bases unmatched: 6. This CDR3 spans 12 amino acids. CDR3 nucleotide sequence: TGTGCCAGCAGGACAGGGTTTTCCGGCTACACCTTC. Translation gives CASRTGFSGYTF. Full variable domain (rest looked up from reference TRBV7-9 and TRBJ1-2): DTGVSQNPRHKITKRGQNVTFRCDPISEHNRLYWYRQTLGQGPEFLTYFQNEAQLEKSRLLSDRFSAERPKGSFSTLEIQRTEQGDSAMYLCASRTGFSGYTFGSGTRLTVV.

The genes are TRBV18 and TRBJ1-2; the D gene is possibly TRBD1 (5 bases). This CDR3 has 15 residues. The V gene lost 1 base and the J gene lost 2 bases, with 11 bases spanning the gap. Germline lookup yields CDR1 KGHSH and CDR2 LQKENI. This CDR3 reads CASSPQDIQNYGYTF. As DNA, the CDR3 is TGTGCCAGCTCACCACAGGACATCCAAAACTATGGCTACACCTTC.

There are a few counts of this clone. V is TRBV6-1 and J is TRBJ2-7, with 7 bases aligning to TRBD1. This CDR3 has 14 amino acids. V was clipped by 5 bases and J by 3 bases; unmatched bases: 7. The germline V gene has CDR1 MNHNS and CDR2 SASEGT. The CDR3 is CASSRQGTNYEQYV. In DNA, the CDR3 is TGTGCCAGCAGTCGACAGGGAACGAACTACGAGCAGTACGTC.

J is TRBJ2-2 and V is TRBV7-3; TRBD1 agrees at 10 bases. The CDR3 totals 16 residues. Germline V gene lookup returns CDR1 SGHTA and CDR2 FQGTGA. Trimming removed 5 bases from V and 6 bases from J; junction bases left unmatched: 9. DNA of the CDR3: TGTGCCAGCAGCATACGGACAGGGGGGGTTTCCGGGGAGCTGTTTTTT. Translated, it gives CASSIRTGGVSGELFF.

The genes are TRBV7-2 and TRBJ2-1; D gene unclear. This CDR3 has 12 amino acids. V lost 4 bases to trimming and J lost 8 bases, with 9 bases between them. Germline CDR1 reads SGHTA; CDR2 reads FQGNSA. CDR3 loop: CASSSSWDEQFF. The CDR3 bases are TGTGCCAGCAGCTCTAGTTGGGATGAGCAGTTCTTC.

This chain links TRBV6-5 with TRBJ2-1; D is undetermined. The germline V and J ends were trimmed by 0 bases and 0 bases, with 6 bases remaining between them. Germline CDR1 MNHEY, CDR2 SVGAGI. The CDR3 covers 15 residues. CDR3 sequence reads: CASSYSESSYNEQFF. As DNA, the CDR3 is TGTGCCAGCAGTTACTCCGAGAGCTCCTACAATGAGCAGTTCTTC.

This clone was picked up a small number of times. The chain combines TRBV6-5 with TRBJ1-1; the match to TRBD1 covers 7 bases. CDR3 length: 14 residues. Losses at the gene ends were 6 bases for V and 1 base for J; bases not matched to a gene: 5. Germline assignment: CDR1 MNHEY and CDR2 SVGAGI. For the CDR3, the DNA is TGTGCCAGCAGGTGGGACAGCTCGAACACTGAAGCTTTCTTT. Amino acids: CASRWDSSNTEAFF.

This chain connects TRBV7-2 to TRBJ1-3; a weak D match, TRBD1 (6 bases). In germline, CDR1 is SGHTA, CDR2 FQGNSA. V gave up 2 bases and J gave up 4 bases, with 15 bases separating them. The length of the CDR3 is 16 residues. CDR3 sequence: CASSLIGGSGGNTIYF. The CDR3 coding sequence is TGTGCCAGCAGCTTAATAGGGGGTAGTGGCGGAAACACCATATATTTT.

Here the CDR3 reads CASSPQRQGYNEQFF. The CDR3 DNA sequence: TGTGCCAGCAGCCCCCAGAGGCAGGGCTACAATGAGCAGTTCTTC. V usage is TRBV7-9 and J usage is TRBJ2-1; tentative D call: TRBD1 (5 bases). Germline V gene sequence: CDR1 SEHNR, CDR2 FQNEAQ (reference sequence). This CDR3 contains 15 residues. V was shortened by 5 bases and J by 3 bases, with 14 bases between the two germline ends.

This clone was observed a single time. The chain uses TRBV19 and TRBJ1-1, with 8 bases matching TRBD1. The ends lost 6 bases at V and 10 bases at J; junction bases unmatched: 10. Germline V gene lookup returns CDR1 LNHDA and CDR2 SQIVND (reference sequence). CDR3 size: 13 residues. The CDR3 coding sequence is TGTGCCAGTAGAAATCCCGGGACAGGCGCAGCTTTCTTT. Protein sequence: CASRNPGTGAAFF.